Detailed here is one T cell receptor (beta chain). This sample was included in a study of blood T cell repertoires in COVID-19. Across the whole study: The United States, Italy and Spain were the sources of the acute and convalescent COVID-19 samples.

Germline-derived CDR1 and CDR2 are MDHEN and SYDVKM. V trimming: 4 bases; J trimming: 4 bases; junction bases outside the gene matches: 10. This CDR3 has 15 residues. As handled by the study authors: Reference gene primer amplification gave nucleated cell count estimates. Profiled with immunoSEQ multiplex PCR; TCRdb holds only in-frame clones, not every one. V and J calls and clone size follow that table, whereas D and trimming were derived from the DNA. The table has about 150,000 clones, around nine tenths seen once. The clonotype originates from a woman aged 50 to 65 with active or convalescent COVID-19. The sample consisted of peripheral blood. The rearrangement joins TRBV28 to TRBJ2-7; 7 positions agree with TRBD2. CDR3 amino acids: CASSSTASGFYEQYF. In DNA form, the CDR3 reads TGTGCCAGCAGTTCCACCGCTAGCGGATTTTACGAGCAGTACTTC.